This T cell receptor (beta chain) is drawn from a study of T-cell memory formation after mild COVID-19. Study conclusions and caveats: Whether second-wave clones peaking at day 37 were SARS-CoV-2 specific went unconfirmed. While clones contracting from day 15 to 85 were balanced between CD4 and CD8, later expanders leaned CD4+. Contracting CD8+ clones were enriched in EMRA, CD4+ mainly in CM and EM.

TCRdb re-called the 5' RACE reads with MiXCR, one entry per CDR3 protein. This table holds 540,000 or so distinct CDR3 sequences, approximately 20% found once. Germline CDR1 KGHDR, CDR2 SFDVKD. The V and J ends lost 3 bases and 7 bases respectively, with 12 bases between them. This CDR3 has 14 amino acids. This clonotype has a handful of counts. The antigen is unknown. The sequenced sample was PBMCs or a T cell subset sorted from them (not recorded which). This TCR came from an adult woman who had mild COVID-19 (a few samples of this study predate the infection). Cell type and time point are not known. V and J are TRBV24-1 and TRBJ2-1; D gene unclear. The CDR3 DNA is TGTGCCACCAGTGATCTCTATACCGGAAATGAGCAGTTCTTC. The encoded protein is CATSDLYTGNEQFF.